Following are 7 T cell receptor beta chains from one sample sequenced in a study of T cells in Graves' hyperthyroidism and ophthalmopathy. The source material, RNA transcripts, was used to amplify TCR beta CDR3 regions. HTBI primers were the set used in a first-round RT-PCR of the TCR CDR3. TCRdb redid the calling of the multiplex PCR reads with MiXCR, one entry per CDR3 protein. The table shows a few hundred thousand distinct CDR3 sequences, with roughly 15% occurring only once. Input material: blood. Receptors were obtained from a woman aged 40-49 years with Graves' hyperthyroidism that later progressed to Graves' ophthalmopathy.

This clonotype was seen ten or more times. This chain connects TRBV6-2 or TRBV6-3 to TRBJ2-2; 7 nucleotides line up with TRBD1. Per the germline V gene, CDR1 is MNHEY and CDR2 is SVGEGT. The CDR3 consists of 17 residues. Unmatched junction bases numbered 7, after V lost 2 bases and J lost 1 base. DNA for the CDR3: TGTGCCAGCAGTTACCCGTCGGCAGGGGGGAACACCGGGGAGCTGTTTTTT. Translating it yields CASSYPSAGGNTGELFF.

This chain's CDR3 is CASSPRQGATYGYTF. The CDR3 bases are TGTGCCAGCAGTCCACGACAGGGGGCGACCTATGGCTACACCTTC. This sequence joins TRBV27 and TRBJ1-2, with TRBD1 matching over 10 bases. V lost 5 bases to trimming and J lost 4 bases; unmatched junction nucleotides: 7. This CDR3 spans 15 amino acids. Germline CDR1 reads MNHEY; CDR2 reads SMNVEV (reference sequence).

This clonotype was picked up many times. This chain links TRBV6-1 with TRBJ2-3, with a weak D call TRBD2 (6 bases). The CDR3 runs to 15 residues. With 5 bases removed from V and 1 base from J, the gap between germline ends came to 13 bases. CDR1 and CDR2 (germline): MNHNS, SASEGT. The CDR3 nucleotides are TGTGCCAGCAGTTCCTCAGGCGGGGGCACAGATACGCAGTATTTT. It codes for CASSSSGGGTDTQYF.

This clonotype came up many times. This chain joins TRBV28 and TRBJ2-7; 7 nucleotides line up with TRBD1. Germline CDR1 is MDHEN and CDR2 is SYDVKM. This CDR3 has 13 residues. Losses at the gene ends were 5 bases for V and 5 bases for J; bases not matched to a gene: 6. The CDR3 sequence is CASSIQGFNEQYF. In DNA, the CDR3 is TGTGCCAGCAGTATACAGGGGTTCAACGAGCAGTACTTC.

The sample holds a few counts of this clonotype. This chain uses TRBV19 with TRBJ2-3, with TRBD2 matching over 8 bases. The V and J ends lost 4 bases and 1 base, in that order; junction bases with no gene match: 7. The germline gives CDR1 LNHDA, CDR2 SQIVND (reference sequence). This CDR3 spans 16 amino acids. CDR3 DNA sequence: TGTGCCAGTAGTAAGACGGGGACTAGTGGCACAGATACGCAGTATTTT. This sequence encodes CASSKTGTSGTDTQYF. The variable domain in full, with the rest retrieved from reference TRBV19 and TRBJ2-3, is DGGITQSPKYLFRKEGQNVTLSCEQNLNHDAMYWYRQDPGQGLRLIYYSQIVNDFQKGDIAEGYSVSREKKESFPLTVTSAQKNPTAFYLCASSKTGTSGTDTQYFGPGTRLTVL.

This clonotype appeared many times. The rearrangement links TRBV4-1 to TRBJ2-7, with 7 nucleotides matching TRBD2. This CDR3 comprises 14 residues. In germline, CDR1 is MGHRA, CDR2 YSYEKL. V trimming: 5 bases; J trimming: 2 bases; junction bases outside the gene matches: 6. The CDR3 spells CASSAGTNAYEQYF. CDR3 sequence (DNA): TGCGCCAGCAGCGCCGGGACTAACGCCTACGAGCAGTACTTC.

This clonotype was detected many times. The chain couples TRBV6-1 to TRBJ2-7; possible D gene TRBD1, 6 bases. Germline CDR1 is MNHNS and CDR2 is SASEGT. V dropped 4 bases and J dropped 2 bases, with 12 bases sitting between them. The CDR3 has 14 amino acids. CDR3 in DNA: TGTGCCAGCAGTGTGGCAGGGGCAACCTACGAGCAGTACTTC. Encoded protein: CASSVAGATYEQYF.